The rows below give T cell receptor beta chains drawn from one sample of a study of response to subunit inactivated influenza vaccine. TCRdb fed the RT-PCR reads into MiXCR, producing one record per CDR3 protein. The sample holds about 700,000 distinct CDR3 sequences, roughly 13% seen once. Sequencing used PBMCs from blood, obtained 14 days before vaccination. These receptors were collected from a man in his fifties who received an inactivated influenza vaccine. Each CDR3 is given with its conserved first and last residue. Each record gives: CDR3 protein, CDR3 DNA, clone size, J gene, D gene, V gene. D genes are given only for firm matches. Some rows mark clone size as missing; the rest say once, few, many or name a class of expanded clone.

CDR3: CASSLSGGGIQETQYF
DNA: TGTGCCAGCAGCCTCTCGGGCGGGGGGATCCAAGAGACCCAGTACTTC
size: few
J: TRBJ2-5
D: TRBD2
V: TRBV5-6

CDR3: CASSPTGTVNTGELFF
DNA: TGTGCCAGCAGCCCGACCGGGACGGTGAACACCGGGGAGCTGTTTTTT
size: few
J: TRBJ2-2
D: NA
V: TRBV3-1

CDR3: CASRLAGVAYNEQFF
DNA: TGTGCCAGCAGGCTAGCGGGGGTCGCCTACAATGAGCAGTTCTTC
size: NA
J: TRBJ2-1
D: TRBD2
V: TRBV12-3/TRBV12-4

CDR3: CASSFRARDEQYF
DNA: TGTGCCAGCAGCTTCAGGGCCAGAGACGAGCAGTACTTC
size: NA
J: TRBJ2-7
D: NA
V: TRBV7-2

CDR3: CASSGGGASTGELFF
DNA: TGTGCCAGCAGCGGAGGGGGGGCCTCGACCGGGGAGCTGTTTTTT
size: NA
J: TRBJ2-2
D: NA
V: TRBV7-2

CDR3: CASSRSGGPFDEQFF
DNA: TGTGCCAGCAGCCGTAGCGGGGGGCCGTTCGATGAGCAGTTCTTC
size: NA
J: TRBJ2-1
D: TRBD2
V: TRBV7-9

CDR3: CASSLMRNEQFF
DNA: TGTGCCAGCAGCTTAATGAGGAATGAGCAGTTCTTC
size: few
J: TRBJ2-1
D: NA
V: TRBV7-2

CDR3: CASSFGGIMDEKLFF
DNA: TGCGCCAGCAGCTTCGGGGGGATCATGGATGAAAAACTGTTTTTT
size: NA
J: TRBJ1-4
D: NA
V: TRBV5-1

CDR3: CASSSNQGVGMKAFF
DNA: TGTGCCAGCAGTTCGAATCAGGGGGTCGGGATGAAAGCTTTCTTT
size: few
J: TRBJ1-1
D: TRBD1
V: TRBV12-3/TRBV12-4

CDR3: CAPSPIGTRKNEQFF
DNA: TGTGCCCCATCACCTATCGGGACTAGAAAAAATGAGCAGTTCTTC
size: many
J: TRBJ2-1
D: TRBD2
V: TRBV30

CDR3: CASTSARDKTYEQYF
DNA: TGTGCCAGCACCTCGGCGCGGGACAAAACCTACGAGCAGTACTTC
size: few
J: TRBJ2-7
D: NA
V: TRBV7-9

CDR3: CASDRGGSSYNEQFF
DNA: TGTGCCAGCGACAGAGGGGGGAGCTCCTACAATGAGCAGTTCTTC
size: few
J: TRBJ2-1
D: NA
V: TRBV12-3/TRBV12-4

CDR3: CASSRLTGGQGNTIYF
DNA: TGCGCCAGCAGCCGCCTGACAGGGGGACAAGGAAACACCATATATTTT
size: many
J: TRBJ1-3
D: TRBD1
V: TRBV5-1

CDR3: CASSGGGWVRDLEKLFF
DNA: TGTGCCAGCAGTGGGGGCGGTTGGGTCCGGGACCTTGAAAAACTGTTTTTT
size: few
J: TRBJ1-4
D: NA
V: TRBV2

CDR3: CASSQGARGSYEQYF
DNA: TGTGCCAGCAGCCAAGGAGCGAGGGGATCCTACGAGCAGTACTTC
size: NA
J: TRBJ2-7
D: NA
V: TRBV3-1

CDR3: CASSQVFGTGTYEQYF
DNA: TGCGCCAGCAGCCAAGTGTTTGGGACAGGGACCTACGAGCAGTACTTC
size: NA
J: TRBJ2-7
D: TRBD1
V: TRBV4-3

CDR3: CASRGNPTNTGELFF
DNA: TGCGCCAGCAGGGGGAATCCGACGAACACCGGGGAGCTGTTTTTT
size: NA
J: TRBJ2-2
D: NA
V: TRBV5-1

CDR3: CASSDHGRTRANTQYF
DNA: TGTGCCAGCAGTGACCACGGGAGGACTCGGGCCAATACGCAGTATTTT
size: NA
J: TRBJ2-3
D: TRBD2
V: TRBV2

CDR3: CASSKDRGRETQYF
DNA: TGCGCCAGCAGCAAAGACAGGGGCCGAGAGACCCAGTACTTC
size: many
J: TRBJ2-5
D: TRBD1
V: TRBV4-3

CDR3: CASSRSGVYEQYF
DNA: TGTGCCAGCAGCCGATCAGGGGTCTACGAGCAGTACTTC
size: many
J: TRBJ2-7
D: NA
V: TRBV2

CDR3: CSVVSGGNEQFF
DNA: TGCAGCGTTGTATCGGGGGGCAATGAGCAGTTCTTC
size: few
J: TRBJ2-1
D: TRBD2
V: TRBV29-1

CDR3: CASGSGRKYEQYF
DNA: TGTGCCAGCGGTTCGGGCAGAAAATACGAGCAGTACTTC
size: few
J: TRBJ2-7
D: NA
V: TRBV2

CDR3: CSAIQSVSLVNEQFF
DNA: TGCAGTGCTATCCAGTCGGTGTCCCTGGTAAATGAGCAGTTCTTC
size: NA
J: TRBJ2-1
D: NA
V: TRBV20-1

CDR3: CASSRKVGTDTQYF
DNA: TGTGCCAGCAGCCGTAAGGTTGGCACAGATACGCAGTATTTT
size: many
J: TRBJ2-3
D: NA
V: TRBV9

CDR3: CASMGQGYTEAFF
DNA: TGTGCCAGCATGGGACAGGGCTACACTGAAGCTTTCTTT
size: few
J: TRBJ1-1
D: TRBD1
V: TRBV25-1

CDR3: CASSLAGPYSTDTQYF
DNA: TGCGCCAGCAGCTTGGCCGGGCCTTATAGCACAGATACGCAGTATTTT
size: few
J: TRBJ2-3
D: NA
V: TRBV5-1

CDR3: CSGRSYTDTQYF
DNA: TGCAGTGGGAGGAGTTACACAGATACGCAGTATTTT
size: NA
J: TRBJ2-3
D: NA
V: TRBV20-1

CDR3: CAISLGASEKLFF
DNA: TGTGCCATCAGCCTGGGCGCGTCGGAAAAACTGTTTTTT
size: few
J: TRBJ1-4
D: NA
V: TRBV10-3

CDR3: CASSPIGNTEAFF
DNA: TGTGCCAGCTCACCGATCGGAAACACTGAAGCTTTCTTT
size: NA
J: TRBJ1-1
D: NA
V: TRBV18

CDR3: CASSLEGQLYEQYF
DNA: TGTGCCAGCAGCTTGGAGGGCCAACTCTACGAGCAGTACTTC
size: NA
J: TRBJ2-7
D: NA
V: TRBV5-5

CDR3: CASTFTGTSTNEQFF
DNA: TGTGCCAGCACCTTTACCGGGACTAGTACCAATGAGCAGTTCTTC
size: many
J: TRBJ2-1
D: TRBD2
V: TRBV7-2

CDR3: CASSGVAAFTDTQYF
DNA: TGTGCCAGCAGCGGGGTGGCAGCCTTCACAGATACGCAGTATTTT
size: few
J: TRBJ2-3
D: NA
V: TRBV7-2

CDR3: CSARGLTGDVSTNEKLFF
DNA: TGCAGTGCTAGGGGGTTGACAGGCGATGTTTCAACTAATGAAAAACTGTTTTTT
size: few
J: TRBJ1-4
D: NA
V: TRBV20-1

CDR3: CASSNQPGTQETQYF
DNA: TGTGCCAGCAGCAACCAACCAGGGACCCAAGAGACCCAGTACTTC
size: few
J: TRBJ2-5
D: NA
V: TRBV7-8

CDR3: CASSLGYRARSATNEKLFF
DNA: TGTGCCAGCAGCTTAGGTTACAGGGCCCGCTCGGCAACTAATGAAAAACTGTTTTTT
size: few
J: TRBJ1-4
D: NA
V: TRBV11-2

CDR3: CASSLPGQERGYTF
DNA: TGCGCCAGCAGCCTCCCGGGACAGGAGAGGGGCTACACCTTC
size: few
J: TRBJ1-2
D: TRBD1
V: TRBV4-1